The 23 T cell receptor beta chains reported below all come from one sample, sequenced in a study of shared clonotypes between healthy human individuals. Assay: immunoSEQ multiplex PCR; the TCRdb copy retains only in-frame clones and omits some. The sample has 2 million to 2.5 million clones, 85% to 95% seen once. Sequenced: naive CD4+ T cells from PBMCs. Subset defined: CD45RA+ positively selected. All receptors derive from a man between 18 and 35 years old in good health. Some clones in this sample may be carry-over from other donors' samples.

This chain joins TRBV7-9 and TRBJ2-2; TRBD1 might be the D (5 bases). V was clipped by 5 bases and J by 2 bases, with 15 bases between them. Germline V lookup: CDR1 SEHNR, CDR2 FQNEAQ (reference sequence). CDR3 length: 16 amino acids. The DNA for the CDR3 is TGTGCCAGCAGCCCAAGCCCCAGGGAAAACACCGGGGAGCTGTTTTTT. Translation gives CASSPSPRENTGELFF.

The CDR3 region has the DNA TGCGCCAGCAGCCCGGGGACTTCCCCTAGCACAGATACGCAGTATTTT. This sequence encodes CASSPGTSPSTDTQYF. V and J are TRBV5-1 and TRBJ2-3; possibly TRBD2 for D (6 bases). The length of the CDR3 is 16 residues. Germline CDR1 is SGHRS and CDR2 is YFSETQ. Trimming shortened V by 4 bases and J by 0 bases, and 15 bases separated the two germline ends. Full variable domain (missing parts from reference TRBV5-1 and TRBJ2-3): KAGVTQTPRYLIKTRGQQVTLSCSPISGHRSVSWYQQTPGQGLQFLFEYFSETQRNKGNFPGRFSGRQFSNSRSEMNVSTLELGDSALYLCASSPGTSPSTDTQYFGPGTRLTVL.

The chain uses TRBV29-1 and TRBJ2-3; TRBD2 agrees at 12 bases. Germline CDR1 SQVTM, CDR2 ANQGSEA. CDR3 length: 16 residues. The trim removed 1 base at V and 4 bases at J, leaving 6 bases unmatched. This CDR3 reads CSVEGGLAGPSDTQYF. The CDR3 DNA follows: TGCAGCGTTGAAGGTGGACTAGCGGGACCGTCAGATACGCAGTATTTT.

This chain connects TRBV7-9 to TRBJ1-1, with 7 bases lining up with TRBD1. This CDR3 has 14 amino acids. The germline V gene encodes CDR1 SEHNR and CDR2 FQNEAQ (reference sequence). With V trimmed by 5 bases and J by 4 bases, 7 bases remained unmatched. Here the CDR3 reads CASSLQGTLTEAFF. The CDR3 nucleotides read TGTGCCAGCAGCCTACAGGGGACTCTCACTGAAGCTTTCTTT.

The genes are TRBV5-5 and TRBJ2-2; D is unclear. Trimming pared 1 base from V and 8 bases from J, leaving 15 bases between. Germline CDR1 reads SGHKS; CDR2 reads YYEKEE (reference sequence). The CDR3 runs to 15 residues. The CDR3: CASSLSQAASGELFF. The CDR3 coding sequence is TGTGCCAGCAGCTTGAGCCAGGCGGCATCGGGGGAGCTGTTTTTT.

Written as DNA, the CDR3 is TGTGCCAGCAGCGACCGGAAAGCGGGAGCGTCAGTCGGGGAGCTGTTTTTT. It encodes CASSDRKAGASVGELFF. The chain joins TRBV9 to TRBJ2-2, with 8 nucleotides matching TRBD2. This CDR3 region has 17 residues. J lost 7 bases, V lost 3 bases, and 14 bases had no gene match. Germline CDR1 reads SGDLS; CDR2 reads YYNGEE.

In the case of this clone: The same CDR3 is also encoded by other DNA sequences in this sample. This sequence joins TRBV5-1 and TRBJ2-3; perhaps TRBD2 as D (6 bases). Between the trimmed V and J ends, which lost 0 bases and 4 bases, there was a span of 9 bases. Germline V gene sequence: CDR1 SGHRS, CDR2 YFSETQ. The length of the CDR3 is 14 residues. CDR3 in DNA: TGCGCCAGCAGCTTGGCTGGGGAGGCAGATACGCAGTATTTT. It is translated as CASSLAGEADTQYF.

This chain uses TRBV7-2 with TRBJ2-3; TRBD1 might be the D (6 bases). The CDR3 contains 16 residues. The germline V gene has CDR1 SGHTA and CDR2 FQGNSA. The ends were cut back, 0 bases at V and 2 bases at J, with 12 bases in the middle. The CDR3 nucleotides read TGTGCCAGCAGCTTAGCCGGGACACCCTCCACAGATACGCAGTATTTT. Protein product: CASSLAGTPSTDTQYF.

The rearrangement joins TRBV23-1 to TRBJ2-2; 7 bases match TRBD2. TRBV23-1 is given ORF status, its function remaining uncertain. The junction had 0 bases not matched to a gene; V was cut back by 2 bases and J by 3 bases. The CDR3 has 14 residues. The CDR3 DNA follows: TGCGCCAGCAGTCAAGCGGGGGACACCGGGGAGCTGTTTTTT. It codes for CASSQAGDTGELFF.

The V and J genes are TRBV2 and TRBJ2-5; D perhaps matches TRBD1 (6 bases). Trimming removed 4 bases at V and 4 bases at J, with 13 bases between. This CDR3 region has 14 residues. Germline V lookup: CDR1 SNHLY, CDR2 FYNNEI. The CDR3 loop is CASSVVRGLETQYF. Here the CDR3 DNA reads TGTGCCAGCAGTGTCGTCAGGGGTCTAGAGACCCAGTACTTC.

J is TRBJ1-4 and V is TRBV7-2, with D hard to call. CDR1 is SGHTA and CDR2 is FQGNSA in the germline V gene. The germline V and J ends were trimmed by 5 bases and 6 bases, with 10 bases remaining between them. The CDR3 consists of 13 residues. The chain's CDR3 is CASSRESYEKLFF. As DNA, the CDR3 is TGTGCCAGCAGCAGGGAGTCCTATGAAAAACTGTTTTTT. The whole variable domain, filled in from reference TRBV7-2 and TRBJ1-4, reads GAGVSQSPSNKVTEKGKDVELRCDPISGHTALYWYRQSLGQGLEFLIYFQGNSAPDKSGLPSDRFSAERTGGSVSTLTIQRTQQEDSAVYLCASSRESYEKLFFGSGTQLSVL.

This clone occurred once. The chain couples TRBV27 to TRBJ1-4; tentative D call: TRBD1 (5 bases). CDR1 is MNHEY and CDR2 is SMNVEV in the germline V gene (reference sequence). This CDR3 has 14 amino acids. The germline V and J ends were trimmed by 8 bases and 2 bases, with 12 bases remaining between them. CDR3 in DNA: TGTGCCAGCGGCGCCAGGGCCACTAATGAAAAACTGTTTTTT. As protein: CASGARATNEKLFF. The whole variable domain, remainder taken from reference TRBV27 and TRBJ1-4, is EAQVTQNPRYLITVTGKKLTVTCSQNMNHEYMSWYRQDPGLGLRQIYYSMNVEVTDKGDVPEGYKVSRKEKRNFPLILESPSPNQTSLYFCASGARATNEKLFFGSGTQLSVL.

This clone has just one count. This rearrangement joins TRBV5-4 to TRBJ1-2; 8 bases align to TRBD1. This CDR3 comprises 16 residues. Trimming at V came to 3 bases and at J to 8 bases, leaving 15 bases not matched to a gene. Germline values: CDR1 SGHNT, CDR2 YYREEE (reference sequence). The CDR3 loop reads CASSSGTRQGLVGYTF. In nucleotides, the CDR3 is TGTGCCAGCAGCTCGGGGACCAGACAGGGGCTGGTGGGCTACACCTTC.

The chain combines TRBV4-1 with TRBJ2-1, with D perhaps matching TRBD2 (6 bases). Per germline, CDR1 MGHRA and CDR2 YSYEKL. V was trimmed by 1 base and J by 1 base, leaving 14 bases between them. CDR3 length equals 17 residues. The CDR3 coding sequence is TGCGCCAGCAGCCAAGGGTTAGCAGGACTATCCTACAATGAGCAGTTCTTC. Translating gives CASSQGLAGLSYNEQFF.

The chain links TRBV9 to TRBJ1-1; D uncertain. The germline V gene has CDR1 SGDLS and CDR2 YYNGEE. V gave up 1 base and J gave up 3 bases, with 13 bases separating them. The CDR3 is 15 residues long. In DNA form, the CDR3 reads TGTGCCAGCAGCGTAACCGGGCGGTGGGACACTGAAGCTTTCTTT. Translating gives CASSVTGRWDTEAFF.

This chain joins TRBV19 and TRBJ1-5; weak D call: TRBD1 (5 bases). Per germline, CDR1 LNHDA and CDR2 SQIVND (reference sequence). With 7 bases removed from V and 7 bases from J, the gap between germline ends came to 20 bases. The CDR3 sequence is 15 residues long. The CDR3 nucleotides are TGTGCCAGTAAGGCCACGGGGGAGAACGGACAGCCCCAGCATTTT. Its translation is CASKATGENGQPQHF.

This CDR3 is CASSLAGSGSFEQFF. CDR3 in DNA: TGCGCCAGCAGCTTGGCAGGTAGCGGGAGCTTCGAGCAGTTCTTC. The genes are TRBV5-1 and TRBJ2-1; 9 nucleotides match TRBD2. J gave up 10 bases and V 0 bases, and 8 bases lay outside the gene matches. Germline CDR1 reads SGHRS; CDR2 reads YFSETQ. The CDR3 length is 15 residues.

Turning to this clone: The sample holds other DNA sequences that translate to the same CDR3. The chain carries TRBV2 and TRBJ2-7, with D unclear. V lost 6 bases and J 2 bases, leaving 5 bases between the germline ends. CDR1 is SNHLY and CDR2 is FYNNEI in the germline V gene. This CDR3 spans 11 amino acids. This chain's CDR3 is CASSDTYEQYF. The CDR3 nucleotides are TGTGCCAGCAGCGATACCTACGAGCAGTACTTC.

The CDR3 DNA reads TGTGCCAGCAGTATGCAGACAAGAATGAACACTGAAGCTTTCTTT. The encoded protein is CASSMQTRMNTEAFF. The chain recombines TRBV27 with TRBJ1-1; unclear D gene. Trimming left V 5 bases short and J 0 bases short, with 13 bases between. In germline, CDR1 is MNHEY, CDR2 SMNVEV (reference sequence). CDR3 length equals 15 residues.

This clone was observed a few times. Here the CDR3 reads CSVEGQGRDEQYF. In nucleotides, the CDR3 is TGCAGCGTTGAAGGACAGGGGAGGGACGAGCAGTACTTC. The genes are TRBV29-1 and TRBJ2-7, with D possibly matching TRBD1 (8 bases). Germline lookup yields CDR1 SQVTM and CDR2 ANQGSEA. This CDR3 spans 13 amino acids. Trimming removed 1 base from V and 5 bases from J, with 12 bases in between.

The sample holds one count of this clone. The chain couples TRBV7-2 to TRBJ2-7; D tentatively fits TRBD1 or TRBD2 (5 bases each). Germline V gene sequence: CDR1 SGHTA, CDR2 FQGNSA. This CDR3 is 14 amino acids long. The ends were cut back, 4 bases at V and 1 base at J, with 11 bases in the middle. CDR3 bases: TGTGCCAGCAGCTGGGGGACCGGTTCCTACGAGCAGTACTTC. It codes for CASSWGTGSYEQYF.

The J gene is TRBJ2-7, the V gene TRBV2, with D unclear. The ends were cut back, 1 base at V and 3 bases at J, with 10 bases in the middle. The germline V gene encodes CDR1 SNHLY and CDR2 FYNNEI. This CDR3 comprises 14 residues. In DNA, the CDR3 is TGTGCCAGCAGTGAAGGGATTCGGATCTACGAGCAGTACTTC. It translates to CASSEGIRIYEQYF.

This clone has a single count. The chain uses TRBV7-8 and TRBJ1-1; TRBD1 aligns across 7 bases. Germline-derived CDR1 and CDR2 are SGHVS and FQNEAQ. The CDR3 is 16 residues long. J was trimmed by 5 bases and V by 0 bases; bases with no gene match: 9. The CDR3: CASSLAQRGRWTEAFF. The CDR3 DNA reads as TGTGCCAGCAGCTTAGCGCAAAGGGGGCGGTGGACTGAAGCTTTCTTT.